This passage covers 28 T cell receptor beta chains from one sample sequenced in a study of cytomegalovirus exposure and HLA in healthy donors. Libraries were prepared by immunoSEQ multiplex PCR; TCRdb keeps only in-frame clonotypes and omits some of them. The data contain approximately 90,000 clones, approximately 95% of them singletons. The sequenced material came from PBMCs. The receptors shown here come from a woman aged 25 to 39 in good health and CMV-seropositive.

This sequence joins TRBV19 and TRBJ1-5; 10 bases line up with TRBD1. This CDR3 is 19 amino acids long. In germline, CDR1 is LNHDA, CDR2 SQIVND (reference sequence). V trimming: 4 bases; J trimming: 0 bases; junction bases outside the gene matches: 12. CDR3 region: CASSTEGQGHLYSNQPQHF. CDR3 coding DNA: TGTGCCAGTAGTACCGAGGGACAGGGGCACCTCTATAGCAATCAGCCCCAGCATTTT.

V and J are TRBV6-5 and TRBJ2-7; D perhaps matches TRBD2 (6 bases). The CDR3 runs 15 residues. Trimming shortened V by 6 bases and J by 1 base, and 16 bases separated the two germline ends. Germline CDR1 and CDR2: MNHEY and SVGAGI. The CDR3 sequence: CASSLGEVPSYEQYF. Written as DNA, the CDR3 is TGTGCCAGCAGCCTAGGGGAGGTTCCATCCTACGAGCAGTACTTC.

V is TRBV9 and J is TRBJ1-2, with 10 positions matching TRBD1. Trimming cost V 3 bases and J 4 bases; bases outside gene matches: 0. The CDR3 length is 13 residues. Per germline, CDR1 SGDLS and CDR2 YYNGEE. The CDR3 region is CASSGTGGYGYTF. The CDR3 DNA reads TGTGCCAGCAGCGGGACAGGGGGCTATGGCTACACCTTC.

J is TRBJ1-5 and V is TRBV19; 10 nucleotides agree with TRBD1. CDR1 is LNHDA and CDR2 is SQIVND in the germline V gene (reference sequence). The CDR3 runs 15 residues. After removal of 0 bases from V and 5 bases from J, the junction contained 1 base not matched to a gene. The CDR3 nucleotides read TGTGCCAGTAGTATAGACGGACAGGGGGATCAGCCCCAGCATTTT. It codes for CASSIDGQGDQPQHF.

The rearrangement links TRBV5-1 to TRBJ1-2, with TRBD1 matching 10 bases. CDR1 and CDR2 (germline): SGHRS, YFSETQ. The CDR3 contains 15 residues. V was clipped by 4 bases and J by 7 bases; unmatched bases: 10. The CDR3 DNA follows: TGCGCCAGCAGCCCCCGTACCGGGACAGGGGTTGGCTACACCTTC. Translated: CASSPRTGTGVGYTF.

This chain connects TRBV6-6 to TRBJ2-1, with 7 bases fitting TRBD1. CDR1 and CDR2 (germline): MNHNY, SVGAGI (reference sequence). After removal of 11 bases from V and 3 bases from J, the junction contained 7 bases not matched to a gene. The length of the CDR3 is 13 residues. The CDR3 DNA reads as TGTGCCGCCATGGACAGGAACTACAATGAGCAGTTCTTC. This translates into CAAMDRNYNEQFF.

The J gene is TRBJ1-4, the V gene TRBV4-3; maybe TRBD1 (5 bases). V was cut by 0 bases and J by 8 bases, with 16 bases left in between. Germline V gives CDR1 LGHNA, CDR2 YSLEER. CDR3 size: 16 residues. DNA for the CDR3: TGCGCCAGCAGCCAAGATAGGAGTCAGGGTGTCGAAAAACTGTTTTTT. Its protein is CASSQDRSQGVEKLFF.

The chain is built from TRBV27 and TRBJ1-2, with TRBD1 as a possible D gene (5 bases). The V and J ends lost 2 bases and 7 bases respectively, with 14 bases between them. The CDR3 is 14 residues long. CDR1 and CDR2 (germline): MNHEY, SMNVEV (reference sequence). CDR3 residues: CASSLSYGAAGYTF. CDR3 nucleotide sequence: TGTGCCAGCAGTTTAAGTTATGGGGCTGCTGGCTACACCTTC.

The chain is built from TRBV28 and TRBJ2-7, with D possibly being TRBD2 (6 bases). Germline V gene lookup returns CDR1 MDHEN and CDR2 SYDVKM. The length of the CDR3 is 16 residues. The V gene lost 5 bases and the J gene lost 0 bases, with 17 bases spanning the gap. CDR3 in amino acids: CASSPKSFSGSYEQYF. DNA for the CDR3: TGTGCCAGCAGTCCTAAATCCTTTAGCGGCTCCTACGAGCAGTACTTC.

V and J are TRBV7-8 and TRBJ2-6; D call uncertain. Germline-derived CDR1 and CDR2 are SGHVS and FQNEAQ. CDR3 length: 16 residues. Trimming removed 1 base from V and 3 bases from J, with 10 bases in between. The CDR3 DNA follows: TGTGCCAGCAGCTTAGGGTCCGGGTATGGGGCCAACGTCCTGACTTTC. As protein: CASSLGSGYGANVLTF.

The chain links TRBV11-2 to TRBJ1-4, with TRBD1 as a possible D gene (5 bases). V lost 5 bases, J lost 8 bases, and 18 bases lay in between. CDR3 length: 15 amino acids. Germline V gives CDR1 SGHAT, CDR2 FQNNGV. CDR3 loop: CASSPPGGLREKLFF. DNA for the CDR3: TGTGCCAGCAGCCCCCCCGGGGGGTTAAGGGAAAAACTGTTTTTT.

CDR3 in amino acids: CASSPLPKHPGELFF. For the CDR3, the DNA is TGTGCCAGCTCACCACTCCCAAAGCATCCCGGGGAGCTGTTTTTT. The chain employs TRBV18 and TRBJ2-2; D ambiguous. Germline assignment: CDR1 KGHSH and CDR2 LQKENI. The CDR3 length is 15 residues. V was clipped by 1 base and J by 6 bases, with 12 bases between them.

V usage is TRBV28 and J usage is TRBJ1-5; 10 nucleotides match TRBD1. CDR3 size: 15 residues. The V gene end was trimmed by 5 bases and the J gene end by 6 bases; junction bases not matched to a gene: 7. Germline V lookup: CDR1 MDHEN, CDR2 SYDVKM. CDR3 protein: CASSVGRTGGQPQHF. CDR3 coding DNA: TGTGCCAGCAGTGTAGGCCGGACAGGGGGTCAGCCCCAGCATTTT.

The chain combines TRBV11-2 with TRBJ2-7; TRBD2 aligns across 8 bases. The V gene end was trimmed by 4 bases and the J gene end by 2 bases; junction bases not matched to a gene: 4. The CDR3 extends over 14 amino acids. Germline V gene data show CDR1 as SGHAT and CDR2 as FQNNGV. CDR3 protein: CASSSGSGAYEQYF. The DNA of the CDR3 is TGTGCCAGCAGCTCCGGTAGCGGGGCCTACGAGCAGTACTTC.

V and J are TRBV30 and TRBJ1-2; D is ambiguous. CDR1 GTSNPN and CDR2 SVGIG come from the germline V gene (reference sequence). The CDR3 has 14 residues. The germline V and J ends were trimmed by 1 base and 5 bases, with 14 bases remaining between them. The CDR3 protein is CAWSDIPREYGYTF. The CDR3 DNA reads TGTGCCTGGAGTGACATACCCCGGGAGTATGGCTACACCTTC.

CDR3 coding DNA: TGTGCCAGCAGCACAAGACAGGGAAAAGCCAAAAACATTCAGTACTTC. It is translated as CASSTRQGKAKNIQYF. The gene calls are TRBV7-8 and TRBJ2-4; 7 bases are a match to TRBD1. The germline CDR1 and CDR2 sequences are SGHVS and FQNEAQ. The CDR3 totals 16 residues. Trimming took 5 bases from V and 0 from J; bases not matched to a gene: 7.

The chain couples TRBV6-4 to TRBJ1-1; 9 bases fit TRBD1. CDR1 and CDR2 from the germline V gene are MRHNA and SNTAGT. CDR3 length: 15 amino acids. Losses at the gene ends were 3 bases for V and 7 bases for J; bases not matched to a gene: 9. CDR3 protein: CASSETGTGRGEAFF. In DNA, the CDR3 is TGTGCCAGCAGTGAAACCGGGACAGGGCGAGGTGAAGCTTTCTTT.

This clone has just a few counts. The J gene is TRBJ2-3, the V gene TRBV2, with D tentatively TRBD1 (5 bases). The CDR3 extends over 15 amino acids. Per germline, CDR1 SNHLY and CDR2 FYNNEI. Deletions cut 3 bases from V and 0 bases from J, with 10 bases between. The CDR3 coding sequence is TGTGCCAGCAGTGATTTAGGGGCTAGCACAGATACGCAGTATTTT. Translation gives CASSDLGASTDTQYF.

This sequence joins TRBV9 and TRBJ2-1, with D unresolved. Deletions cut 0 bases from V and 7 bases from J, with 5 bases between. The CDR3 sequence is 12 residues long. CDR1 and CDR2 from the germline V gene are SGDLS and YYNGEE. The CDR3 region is CASSVVSNEQFF. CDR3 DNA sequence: TGTGCCAGCAGCGTAGTCAGTAATGAGCAGTTCTTC.

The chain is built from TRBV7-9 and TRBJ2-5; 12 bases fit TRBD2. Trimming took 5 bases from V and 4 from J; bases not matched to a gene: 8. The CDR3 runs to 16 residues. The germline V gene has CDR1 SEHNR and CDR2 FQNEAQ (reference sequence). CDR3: CASSQRLAGVGETQYF. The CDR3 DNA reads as TGTGCCAGCAGCCAGAGACTAGCGGGGGTGGGAGAGACCCAGTACTTC.

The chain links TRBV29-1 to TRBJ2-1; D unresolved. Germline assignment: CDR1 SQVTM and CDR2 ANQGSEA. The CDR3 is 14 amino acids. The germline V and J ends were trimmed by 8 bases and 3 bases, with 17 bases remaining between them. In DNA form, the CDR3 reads TGCAGCACCCGGAGTCTCCAACTCTACAATGAGCAGTTCTTC. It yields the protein CSTRSLQLYNEQFF.

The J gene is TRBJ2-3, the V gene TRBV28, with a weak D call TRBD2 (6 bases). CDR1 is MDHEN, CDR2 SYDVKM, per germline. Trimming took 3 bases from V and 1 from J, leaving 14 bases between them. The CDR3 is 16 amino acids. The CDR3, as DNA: TGTGCCAGCAGTTTTGAATGGGACTCCCGCACAGATACGCAGTATTTT. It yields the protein CASSFEWDSRTDTQYF.

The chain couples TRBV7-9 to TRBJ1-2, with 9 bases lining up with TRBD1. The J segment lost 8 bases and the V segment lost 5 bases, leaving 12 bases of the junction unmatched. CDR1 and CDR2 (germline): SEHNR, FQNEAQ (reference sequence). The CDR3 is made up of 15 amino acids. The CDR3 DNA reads TGTGCCAGCAGCCTTCAGGACAGGGGAGTTGGCGGCTACACCTTC. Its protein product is CASSLQDRGVGGYTF.

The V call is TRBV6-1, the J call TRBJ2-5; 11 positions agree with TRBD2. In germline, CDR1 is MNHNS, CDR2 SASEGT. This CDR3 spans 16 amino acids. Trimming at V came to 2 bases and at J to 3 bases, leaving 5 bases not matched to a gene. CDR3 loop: CASSEPGTSGKETQYF. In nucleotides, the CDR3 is TGTGCCAGCAGTGAACCCGGGACTAGCGGAAAAGAGACCCAGTACTTC.

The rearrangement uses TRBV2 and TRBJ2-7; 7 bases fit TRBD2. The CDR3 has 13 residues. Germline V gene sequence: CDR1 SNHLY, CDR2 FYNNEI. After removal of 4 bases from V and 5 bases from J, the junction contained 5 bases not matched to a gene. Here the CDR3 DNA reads TGTGCCAGCAGTGGGGCTAGCGGAGACGAGCAGTACTTC. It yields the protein CASSGASGDEQYF.

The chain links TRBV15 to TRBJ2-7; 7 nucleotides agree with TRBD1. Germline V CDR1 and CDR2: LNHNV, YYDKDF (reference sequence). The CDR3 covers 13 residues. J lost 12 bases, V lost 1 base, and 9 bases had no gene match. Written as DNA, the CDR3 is TGTGCCACCAGCAGAGTAGGGGGCGTCCCCCTGTACTTC. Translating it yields CATSRVGGVPLYF.

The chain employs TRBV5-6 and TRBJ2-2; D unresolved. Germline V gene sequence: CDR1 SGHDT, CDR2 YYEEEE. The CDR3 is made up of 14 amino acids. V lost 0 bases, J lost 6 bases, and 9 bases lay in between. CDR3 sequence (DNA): TGTGCCAGCAGCTTGGCCGGGTCGCCCGGGGAGCTGTTTTTT. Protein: CASSLAGSPGELFF.

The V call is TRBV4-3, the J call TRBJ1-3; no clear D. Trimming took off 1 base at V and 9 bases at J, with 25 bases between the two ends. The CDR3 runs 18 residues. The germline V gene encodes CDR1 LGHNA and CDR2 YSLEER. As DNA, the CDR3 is TGCGCCAGCAGCCAAGTCCCCCCAGACGGAGAAGGTCTGGTCACCATATATTTT. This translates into CASSQVPPDGEGLVTIYF.